This TCR beta chain was recovered during a study of chemoradiotherapy in HPV16-positive cancers. Samples were taken several times over chemoradiotherapy. Using immunoSEQ multiplex PCR, the repertoire was profiled, and TCRdb retains in-frame clones only, with some absent. The data show more than 500 clones, about four fifths seen once. About this clone itself: Its target is not known.

The study's findings and limits: HPV-responsive T-cell expansion during chemoradiotherapy was linked to improved recurrence-free survival in HPV16-positive patients. The functional HPV-specific definition rests on just two HPV16-positive patients. During treatment, candidate HPV-specific clones and E7-related motifs expanded in tumor.

V lost 0 bases to trimming and J lost 3 bases, with 11 bases between them. Looked up from germline, CDR1 is SGHDT and CDR2 is YYEEEE. CDR3 length: 15 residues. The sequenced sample was tumor tissue, obtained from a patient who underwent chemoradiotherapy. V and J are TRBV5-6 and TRBJ2-3; maybe TRBD2 (6 bases). This sequence was found in a human donor with HPV-associated anogenital cancer. In nucleotides, the CDR3 is TGTGCCAGCAGCTTGGGAGGAGGGATGACAGATACGCAGTATTTT. The encoded protein is CASSLGGGMTDTQYF.